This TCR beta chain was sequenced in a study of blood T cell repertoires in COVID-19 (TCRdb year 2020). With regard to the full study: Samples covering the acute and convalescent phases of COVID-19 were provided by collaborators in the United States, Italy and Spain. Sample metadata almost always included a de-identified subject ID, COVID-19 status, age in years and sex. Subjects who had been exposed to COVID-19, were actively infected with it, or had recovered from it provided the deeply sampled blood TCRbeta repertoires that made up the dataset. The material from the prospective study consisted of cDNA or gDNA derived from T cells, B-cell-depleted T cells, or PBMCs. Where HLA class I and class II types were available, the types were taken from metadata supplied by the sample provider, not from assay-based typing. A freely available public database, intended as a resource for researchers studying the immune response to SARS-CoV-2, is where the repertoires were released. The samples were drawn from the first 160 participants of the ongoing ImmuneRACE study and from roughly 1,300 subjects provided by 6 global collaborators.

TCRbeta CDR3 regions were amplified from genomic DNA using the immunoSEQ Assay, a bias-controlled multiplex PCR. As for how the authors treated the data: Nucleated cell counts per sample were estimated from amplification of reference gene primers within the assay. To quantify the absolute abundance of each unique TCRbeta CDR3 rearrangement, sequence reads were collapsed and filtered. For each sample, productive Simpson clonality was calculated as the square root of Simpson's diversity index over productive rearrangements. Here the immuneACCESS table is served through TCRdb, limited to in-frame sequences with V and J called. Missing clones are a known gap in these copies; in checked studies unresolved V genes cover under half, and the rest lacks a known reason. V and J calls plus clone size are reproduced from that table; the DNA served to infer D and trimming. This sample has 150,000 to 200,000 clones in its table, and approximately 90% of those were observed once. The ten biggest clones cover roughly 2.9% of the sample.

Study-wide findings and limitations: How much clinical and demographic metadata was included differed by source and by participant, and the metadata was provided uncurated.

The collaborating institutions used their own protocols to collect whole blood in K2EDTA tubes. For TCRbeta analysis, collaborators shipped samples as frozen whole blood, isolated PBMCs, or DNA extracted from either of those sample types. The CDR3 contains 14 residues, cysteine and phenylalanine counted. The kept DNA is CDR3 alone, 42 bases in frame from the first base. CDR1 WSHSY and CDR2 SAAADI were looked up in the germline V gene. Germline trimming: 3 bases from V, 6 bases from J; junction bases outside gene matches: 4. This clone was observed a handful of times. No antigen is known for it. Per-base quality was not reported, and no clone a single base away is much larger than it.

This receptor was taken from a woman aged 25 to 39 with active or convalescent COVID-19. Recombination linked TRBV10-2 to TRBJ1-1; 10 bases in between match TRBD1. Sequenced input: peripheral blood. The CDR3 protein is CASSDPTGGPEAFF. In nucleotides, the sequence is TGCGCCAGCAGTGACCCGACAGGGGGCCCTGAAGCTTTCTTT.